Following are 31 T cell receptor beta chains from one sample sequenced in a study of identical twins. TCRdb recomputed calls from the 5' RACE reads with MiXCR, one row per CDR3 protein. The profile covers roughly 540,000 distinct CDR3 sequences, with around 20% appearing a single time and roughly 0.91% taken by the ten largest. Separately, the same data were catalogued under a study of T cells expressing NK-cell markers.

Sequencing was done on a sample of CD4+ T cells sorted from blood. The receptors originated from a woman aged 18-29 years in good health.

The chain recombines TRBV5-6 with TRBJ1-5, with TRBD1 as a possible D gene (6 bases). The CDR3 is 15 amino acids. Trimming removed 1 base from V and 7 bases from J, with 15 bases in between. Per the germline V gene, CDR1 is SGHDT and CDR2 is YYEEEE. In DNA form, the CDR3 reads TGTGCCAGCAGCTTGTACAGGGACCCTAGCCAGCCCCAGCATTTT. Encoded protein: CASSLYRDPSQPQHF.

About this clonotype: Given a much more abundant clone one base away, this may be a read error. The gene calls are TRBV2 and TRBJ2-2; no clear D. CDR1 SNHLY and CDR2 FYNNEI come from the germline V gene. The ends were cut back, 6 bases at V and 4 bases at J, with 9 bases in the middle. The CDR3 has 13 residues. CDR3 bases: TGTGCCAGCAGGGGTTGGGGCACCGGGGAGCTGTTTTTT. Translated, it gives CASRGWGTGELFF.

CDR3 sequence: CAAGTGSSGELFF. The CDR3, as DNA: TGTGCCGCCGGGACAGGGTCGTCGGGGGAGCTGTTTTTT. The rearrangement uses TRBV24-1 and TRBJ2-2; 9 positions agree with TRBD1. CDR1 and CDR2 (germline): KGHDR, SFDVKD. J gave up 8 bases and V 12 bases, and 9 bases lay outside the gene matches. The CDR3 spans 13 residues.

This clonotype has more than one count but fewer than ten. V is TRBV6-5 and J is TRBJ2-7; 12 bases align to TRBD2. CDR1 MNHEY and CDR2 SVGAGI come from the germline V gene. The CDR3 sequence is 16 residues long. V lost 2 bases, J lost 6 bases, and 8 bases stayed unmatched. DNA of the CDR3: TGTGCCAGCAGTTACCAGCCTAGCGGGAGGGCAGGCGAGCAGTACTTC. This translates into CASSYQPSGRAGEQYF.

The V gene is TRBV20-1, the J gene TRBJ2-2; D unclear. Per germline, CDR1 DFQATT and CDR2 SNEGSKA (reference sequence). This CDR3 has 12 amino acids. V was shortened by 3 bases and J by 7 bases, with 9 bases between the two germline ends. CDR3 DNA: TGCAGTGCTAGTAGAGCCCTCGGGGAGCTGTTTTTT. This sequence encodes CSASRALGELFF.

V and J are TRBV5-1 and TRBJ1-1; 7 nucleotides align to TRBD1. Germline V gives CDR1 SGHRS, CDR2 YFSETQ. V lost 9 bases, J lost 3 bases, and 8 bases stayed unmatched. This CDR3 region has 13 residues. This CDR3 reads CATADRTDTEAFF. The CDR3, as DNA: TGCGCCACCGCGGACAGGACAGACACTGAAGCTTTCTTT.

V usage is TRBV19 and J usage is TRBJ2-1; TRBD1 matches at 8 bases. The germline CDR1 and CDR2 sequences are LNHDA and SQIVND (reference sequence). Trimming took 6 bases from V and 7 from J; bases not matched to a gene: 11. The CDR3 loop spans 15 amino acids. This chain's CDR3 is CASSPGTGLRNEQFF. The DNA for the CDR3 is TGTGCCAGTAGCCCAGGGACAGGATTGAGAAATGAGCAGTTCTTC.

In its sample, this clonotype was seen a few times. The chain links TRBV3-1 to TRBJ2-1; D gene uncertain. Trimming removed 3 bases at V and 8 bases at J, with 8 bases between. CDR3 length: 12 amino acids. Germline-derived CDR1 and CDR2 are LGHDT and YNNKEL (reference sequence). The CDR3 region is CASSHSRHEQFF. The CDR3 bases are TGTGCCAGCAGCCACTCGAGGCATGAGCAGTTCTTC.

This chain links TRBV13 with TRBJ2-1; 7 positions match TRBD2. The CDR3 is 13 amino acids. Germline lookup yields CDR1 PRHDT and CDR2 FYEKMQ (reference sequence). Unmatched junction bases numbered 7, after V lost 4 bases and J lost 10 bases. The CDR3 spells CASSSRGLDEQFF. The CDR3 DNA follows: TGTGCCAGCAGCTCGCGGGGGTTAGACGAGCAGTTCTTC.

This clonotype occurred a few times. The chain joins TRBV6-1 to TRBJ2-7; D gene ambiguous. Deletions cut 6 bases from V and 2 bases from J, with 11 bases between. The germline V gene encodes CDR1 MNHNS and CDR2 SASEGT. This CDR3 contains 13 residues. The CDR3 region has the DNA TGTGCCAGCAGAAGAGACGGAACCTACGAGCAGTACTTC. Protein sequence: CASRRDGTYEQYF.

The chain recombines TRBV27 with TRBJ2-1; a possible D gene is TRBD2 (5 bases). The V end lost 3 bases, the J end lost 5 bases, and 14 bases lay between the germline ends. This CDR3 is built from 15 residues. Germline-derived CDR1 and CDR2 are MNHEY and SMNVEV (reference sequence). CDR3 amino acids: CASSLGRKYNNEQFF. The CDR3 bases are TGTGCCAGCAGTTTGGGGAGAAAGTATAACAATGAGCAGTTCTTC.

The V gene is TRBV20-1, the J gene TRBJ1-3, with D possibly matching TRBD1 (5 bases). Trimming stripped 3 bases from V and 8 bases from J, with 14 bases between. This CDR3 contains 13 residues. The germline V gene has CDR1 DFQATT and CDR2 SNEGSKA (reference sequence). The CDR3 coding sequence is TGCAGTGCTAGTGTAGCGGGGGGAGACACCATATATTTT. Translation gives CSASVAGGDTIYF.

This clonotype was observed a handful of times. The chain employs TRBV7-9 and TRBJ2-1; D might be TRBD1 (6 bases). V gave up 1 base and J gave up 13 bases, with 11 bases separating them. Germline V gene sequence: CDR1 SEHNR, CDR2 FQNEAQ (reference sequence). The CDR3 is 12 residues long. CDR3 in amino acids: CASSLVRTEQFF. CDR3 bases: TGTGCCAGCAGCTTAGTCAGGACAGAACAGTTCTTC. Full variable domain (rest looked up from reference TRBV7-9 and TRBJ2-1): DTGVSQNPRHKITKRGQNVTFRCDPISEHNRLYWYRQTLGQGPEFLTYFQNEAQLEKSRLLSDRFSAERPKGSFSTLEIQRTEQGDSAMYLCASSLVRTEQFFGPGTRLTVL.

This chain links TRBV7-3 with TRBJ2-1; D ambiguous. The CDR3 length is 15 residues. The V end was cut by 5 bases, the J end by 0 bases, with 11 bases between. Germline-derived CDR1 and CDR2 are SGHTA and FQGTGA. CDR3 protein: CASSPQSSSYNEQFF. In nucleotides, the CDR3 is TGTGCCAGCAGCCCCCAGTCCAGCTCCTACAATGAGCAGTTCTTC.

This sequence joins TRBV18 and TRBJ2-1; 10 bases fit TRBD2. CDR3 length equals 16 residues. Germline V gene lookup returns CDR1 KGHSH and CDR2 LQKENI. With 4 bases clipped from V and 6 bases from J, the junction kept 9 bases outside the gene matches. DNA for the CDR3: TGTGCCAGCTCACTGTCATCGGGACTAGCGATCAATGAGCAGTTCTTC. Its protein is CASSLSSGLAINEQFF.

The chain uses TRBV9 and TRBJ1-5; 8 bases line up with TRBD1. J gave up 2 bases and V 4 bases, and 2 bases lay outside the gene matches. There are 14 residues in the CDR3. The germline V gene encodes CDR1 SGDLS and CDR2 YYNGEE. The CDR3 DNA reads as TGTGCCAGCAGCAAACAGGGGGGCAATCAGCCCCAGCATTTT. Translation: CASSKQGGNQPQHF.

The V and J genes are TRBV7-9 and TRBJ2-1; TRBD2 agrees at 7 bases. The CDR3 is 12 amino acids. Germline V gene sequence: CDR1 SEHNR, CDR2 FQNEAQ (reference sequence). V lost 3 bases, J lost 12 bases, and 5 bases stayed unmatched. The CDR3 loop is CASSFRASGQFF. CDR3 in DNA: TGTGCCAGCAGCTTTCGGGCTAGCGGGCAGTTCTTC. Filled out from reference TRBV7-9 and TRBJ2-1, the complete variable domain reads DTGVSQNPRHKITKRGQNVTFRCDPISEHNRLYWYRQTLGQGPEFLTYFQNEAQLEKSRLLSDRFSAERPKGSFSTLEIQRTEQGDSAMYLCASSFRASGQFFGPGTRLTVL.

This clonotype was observed a handful of times. The chain joins TRBV9 to TRBJ2-5, with a tentative D call TRBD2 (6 bases). Germline V gives CDR1 SGDLS, CDR2 YYNGEE. The CDR3 totals 15 residues. The V end lost 2 bases, the J end lost 4 bases, and 15 bases lay between the germline ends. CDR3 amino acids: CASSVSQGGGETQYF. CDR3 nucleotides: TGTGCCAGCAGCGTCTCCCAGGGAGGCGGAGAGACCCAGTACTTC.

This rearrangement joins TRBV15 to TRBJ2-3, with D possibly matching TRBD2 (7 bases). Trimming pared 3 bases from V and 9 bases from J, leaving 28 bases between. Germline V lookup: CDR1 LNHNV, CDR2 YYDKDF (reference sequence). This CDR3 region has 18 residues. The CDR3 sequence: CATSSPSIGPPGGQTQYF. DNA of the CDR3: TGTGCCACCAGCAGCCCCAGCATAGGGCCGCCGGGGGGACAAACGCAGTATTTT.

This clonotype has a handful of counts. The V gene is TRBV20-1, the J gene TRBJ1-5; a possible D gene is TRBD1 (5 bases). Between the trimmed V and J ends, which lost 4 bases and 10 bases, there was a span of 23 bases. From germline, CDR1 is DFQATT and CDR2 SNEGSKA (reference sequence). CDR3 size: 15 residues. Here the CDR3 DNA reads TGCAGTGCTACCTTACAACCGACAGCCCAAGCACCCCAGCATTTT. It encodes CSATLQPTAQAPQHF.

This clonotype came up once. The chain combines TRBV20-1 with TRBJ2-3; 13 bases are shared with TRBD2. V lost 6 bases and J lost 3; bases outside the gene matches: 9. This CDR3 region has 16 residues. Germline assignment: CDR1 DFQATT and CDR2 SNEGSKA (reference sequence). The CDR3 DNA is TGCAGTGCGCTAGGACTAGCGGGAGTGTCGACAGATACGCAGTATTTT. This encodes CSALGLAGVSTDTQYF.

The sample holds a few counts of this clonotype. This rearrangement joins TRBV7-2 to TRBJ2-7; 8 bases line up with TRBD2. The CDR3 runs 15 residues. Germline lookup yields CDR1 SGHTA and CDR2 FQGNSA. J gave up 4 bases and V 1 base, and 6 bases lay outside the gene matches. CDR3 in DNA: TGTGCCAGCAGCTTAGACCCACTAGCGGAATACGAGCAGTACTTC. Translated, it gives CASSLDPLAEYEQYF.

This chain joins TRBV6-1 and TRBJ1-2; 8 positions match TRBD1. The CDR3 has 15 residues. CDR1 is MNHNS and CDR2 is SASEGT in the germline V gene. With V trimmed by 5 bases and J by 4 bases, 9 bases remained unmatched. CDR3 sequence reads: CASSPKTGVGYGYTF. In DNA form, the CDR3 reads TGTGCCAGCAGTCCTAAGACAGGGGTGGGCTATGGCTACACCTTC.

This clonotype has a handful of counts. The gene calls are TRBV2 and TRBJ1-1; D unresolved. Germline CDR1 SNHLY, CDR2 FYNNEI. The germline V and J ends were trimmed by 3 bases and 0 bases, with 11 bases remaining between them. The CDR3 runs 15 residues. CDR3 in amino acids: CASSESASMNTEAFF. In DNA form, the CDR3 reads TGTGCCAGCAGTGAGTCAGCATCCATGAACACTGAAGCTTTCTTT.

Only a few counts were recorded for this clonotype. The rearrangement uses TRBV6-5 and TRBJ2-3; a weak D match, TRBD2 (5 bases). The V and J ends lost 2 bases and 2 bases respectively, with 11 bases between them. This CDR3 region has 15 residues. Germline CDR1 reads MNHEY; CDR2 reads SVGAGI. CDR3 nucleotides: TGTGCCAGCAGTTACAGCGGCCCGCCCACAGATACGCAGTATTTT. Amino acids: CASSYSGPPTDTQYF.

This clonotype showed up just a few times. The V call is TRBV20-1, the J call TRBJ2-5; weak D call: TRBD2 (6 bases). CDR3 size: 13 residues. CDR1 is DFQATT and CDR2 is SNEGSKA in the germline V gene (reference sequence). The V end was cut by 3 bases, the J end by 5 bases, with 13 bases between. CDR3: CSARRAGSETQYF. The CDR3 DNA is TGCAGTGCTAGGCGGGCGGGGTCGGAGACCCAGTACTTC.

The V call is TRBV9, the J call TRBJ2-3, with D perhaps matching TRBD1 (6 bases). Germline V gives CDR1 SGDLS, CDR2 YYNGEE. The CDR3 loop spans 15 amino acids. The V end lost 7 bases, the J end lost 0 bases, and 15 bases lay between the germline ends. The CDR3 DNA is TGTGCCAGCGCGACAGGCATCACTAGCACAGATACGCAGTATTTT. Translated, it gives CASATGITSTDTQYF.

A few counts support this clonotype. This chain connects TRBV18 to TRBJ1-5, with unresolved D. This CDR3 contains 13 residues. The germline gives CDR1 KGHSH, CDR2 LQKENI. The germline V and J ends were trimmed by 6 bases and 9 bases, with 15 bases remaining between them. Here the CDR3 DNA reads TGTGCCAGCTCCCCCGGATACTTGCGGCCCCAGCATTTT. Translation: CASSPGYLRPQHF. Filled out from reference TRBV18 and TRBJ1-5, the complete variable domain reads NAGVMQNPRHLVRRRGQEARLRCSPMKGHSHVYWYRQLPEEGLKFMVYLQKENIIDESGMPKERFSAEFPKEGPSILRIQQVVRGDSAAYFCASSPGYLRPQHFGDGTRLSIL.

The V gene is TRBV6-1, the J gene TRBJ2-5, with D perhaps TRBD1 or TRBD2 (7 bases each). Germline V gene lookup returns CDR1 MNHNS and CDR2 SASEGT. The CDR3 consists of 16 residues. V was shortened by 6 bases and J by 1 base, with 18 bases between the two germline ends. As DNA, the CDR3 is TGTGCCAGCAGCTTGCCAGGGGGGGCAGGCCAAGAGACCCAGTACTTC. Amino acid sequence: CASSLPGGAGQETQYF.

A note on this clonotype: This may arise from a read error, as a much more abundant clone is one base away. V is TRBV28 and J is TRBJ2-5; no clear D. V lost 7 bases and J 0 bases, leaving 3 bases between the germline ends. Germline V gene lookup returns CDR1 MDHEN and CDR2 SYDVKM. The CDR3 length is 11 residues. CDR3 bases: TGTGCCAGCAAAGACCAAGAGACCCAGTACTTC. Residues: CASKDQETQYF.

This clonotype was seen more than once but under ten times. The J gene is TRBJ2-7, the V gene TRBV10-2, with D unresolved. V was shortened by 6 bases and J by 2 bases, with 11 bases between the two germline ends. The CDR3 spans 13 residues. CDR1 WSHSY and CDR2 SAAADI come from the germline V gene. The CDR3 loop is CASSPGSAYEQYF. The CDR3 DNA follows: TGCGCCAGCAGCCCCGGGTCCGCCTACGAGCAGTACTTC.